The source of this T cell receptor (beta chain) is a study of shared clonotypes between healthy human individuals. Regarding the study as a whole: The donor pool, a small one, limited the genetic and exposure-history diversity represented.

Sequencing used immunoSEQ multiplex PCR; TCRdb keeps in-frame clones, though not all of them. The data show about 480,000 clones, 60% to 80% seen once. The CDR3 covers 13 residues. The germline V gene encodes CDR1 MNHEY and CDR2 SVGAGI. With respect to this clone: Its antigen is as yet unknown.

The clonotype comes from a middle-aged woman in good health. Some clones in this sample may be carry-over from other donors' samples. Material for sequencing was PBMCs. The rearrangement joins TRBV6-5 to TRBJ2-5; D unresolved. The better agreement between TRBJ2-7 and the DNA end casts doubt on the J call. CDR3 sequence: CASSGAPSYEQYF. CDR3 coding DNA: TGTGCCAGCAGTGGAGCACCGTCCTACGAGCAGTACTTC.